A selection of T cell receptor beta chains follows, all from one sample in a study of cytomegalovirus exposure and HLA in healthy donors. TCRdb keeps only in-frame clones here, not all; method: immunoSEQ multiplex PCR. Of some 150,000 clones listed, 79% were seen once; the top ten hold about 8.3%. Sequencing was carried out using PBMCs. These receptors all come from a man under 40 in good health and CMV-seropositive. CDR3s include the opening cysteine and the closing phenylalanine or tryptophan. Each record gives: V gene, clone size, D gene, J gene, CDR3 DNA, CDR3 protein. The D gene is left open where the match is weak. The listing skips clone size in some rows; elsewhere it reads once, few, many or a size class.

TRBV27,.,TRBD1,TRBJ2-7,TGTGCCAGCAGTCCGTACACACCCGGGACAGGGTCCTACGAGCAGTACTTC,CASSPYTPGTGSYEQYF
TRBV11-2,.,.,TRBJ2-1,TGTGCCAGCAGCTCCTCACTAGCAAATGAGCAGTTCTTC,CASSSSLANEQFF
TRBV27,.,.,TRBJ2-7,TGTGCCAGCAGTTTAAGTCAGGGCCCCTACGAGCAGTACTTC,CASSLSQGPYEQYF
TRBV6-1,.,.,TRBJ2-2,TGTGCCAGCAGTGCCCGGGACTGGACTAACACCGGGGAGCTGTTTTTT,CASSARDWTNTGELFF
TRBV28,.,.,TRBJ1-6,TGTGCCAGCAGTTTGCCGGGACTACAGGGCCTCCACTTT,CASSLPGLQGLHF
TRBV7-6,.,TRBD1,TRBJ1-1,TGTGCCAGCACCGCGACAGGGGGCCTGAACACTGAAGCTTTCTTT,CASTATGGLNTEAFF
TRBV6-5,few,.,TRBJ2-5,TGTGCCAGCAGCCCCGGACAGCTCCTTCGGGCCCAGTACTTC,CASSPGQLLRAQYF
TRBV5-8,.,.,TRBJ1-2,TGTGCCAGCACCCTTGGAGGGGTCTATGGCTACACCTTC,CASTLGGVYGYTF
TRBV21-1,.,.,TRBJ2-1,TGTGCCAGCAGCAATGGATCAGCGCTGTCCTACAATGAGCAGTTCTTC,CASSNGSALSYNEQFF
TRBV7-6,.,TRBD2,TRBJ2-7,TGTGCCAGCAGCCCAGAGCGGGGGTCCTACGAGCAGTACTTC,CASSPERGSYEQYF
TRBV7-8,.,TRBD1,TRBJ1-2,TGTGCCAGCAGCTTAGAGGGGGCGGCTAACTATGGCTACACCTTC,CASSLEGAANYGYTF
TRBV7-9,.,TRBD1,TRBJ1-2,TGTGCCAGCAGCCTCGACCCTCGGGACAGGAGAAGGGAGGGCTACACCTTC,CASSLDPRDRRREGYTF
TRBV6-6,.,TRBD1,TRBJ1-1,TGTGCCAGCAGTGCACAGGGGGCTTGGACTGAAGCTTTCTTT,CASSAQGAWTEAFF
TRBV7-9,.,TRBD1,TRBJ2-7,TGTGCCAGCAGCCAACAGGGGGTCGGAAACGAGCAGTACTTC,CASSQQGVGNEQYF
TRBV30,.,.,TRBJ2-7,TGTGCCTGGAGTGTACTCGGCGGGATGCGGGAGCAGTACTTC,CAWSVLGGMREQYF
TRBV29-1,.,TRBD2,TRBJ2-5,TGCAGCGCCGCGGGGTCTAGCGGGAAGACCCAGTACTTC,CSAAGSSGKTQYF
TRBV7-6,.,.,TRBJ2-7,TGTGCCAGCCAGGGCCAGGGGCGCAACGAGCAGTACTTC,CASQGQGRNEQYF
TRBV27,.,.,TRBJ1-4,TGTGCCAGCAGTCCCCCAGGGCGTCGAGAAAAACTGTTTTTT,CASSPPGRREKLFF
TRBV30,.,TRBD1,TRBJ1-5,TGTGCCTGGAAGGCAGGGGGCATGGTTCAGCCCCAGCATTTT,CAWKAGGMVQPQHF
TRBV7-6,.,TRBD2,TRBJ2-1,TGTGCCAGCAGCTCGTACGGGGGAGGGGAGCGGGAGCAGTTCTTC,CASSSYGGGEREQFF
TRBV5-1,once,TRBD2,TRBJ2-1,TGCGCCAGCAGCTTGGTGACTAGCGGGGGTTACAATGAGCAGTTCTTC,CASSLVTSGGYNEQFF
TRBV5-1,.,TRBD2,TRBJ2-1,TGCGCCAGCAGCTTGGTCGGACTAGCTCGGGATGAGCAGTTCTTC,CASSLVGLARDEQFF
TRBV10-3,.,.,TRBJ2-1,TGTGCCATCACCCGGGGATCCAAAACCTACAATGAGCAGTTCTTC,CAITRGSKTYNEQFF
TRBV18,.,.,TRBJ2-7,TGTGCCAGCTCACTAAGGGGCGGAGCCTACGAGCAGTACTTC,CASSLRGGAYEQYF
TRBV5-4,.,TRBD2,TRBJ2-2,TGTGCCAGCAGCTTGGTCGGCGGGAGCAGGTCCGGGGAGCTGTTTTTT,CASSLVGGSRSGELFF
TRBV9,.,TRBD1,TRBJ2-7,TGTGCCAGCAGCGTAGATCAGGGGGCGGGCGACGAGCAGTACTTC,CASSVDQGAGDEQYF
TRBV5-6,.,.,TRBJ1-1,TGTGCCAGCAGCCCTACGTGGAACACTGAAGCTTTCTTT,CASSPTWNTEAFF
TRBV29-1,.,.,TRBJ2-2,TGCAGCGTTGAAGCTCAGGGGACGAACACCGGGGAGCTGTTTTTT,CSVEAQGTNTGELFF
TRBV7-3,.,.,TRBJ2-3,TGTGCCAGCAGCCAAAGGGGGGGAGACCCAGATACGCAGTATTTT,CASSQRGGDPDTQYF
TRBV5-1,.,TRBD1,TRBJ2-5,TGCGCCAGCAGCCAGGGACAGCAACAAGAGACCCAGTACTTC,CASSQGQQQETQYF
TRBV30,.,TRBD1,TRBJ1-2,TGTGCTCGCGCGACAGGGGGTAACTATGGCTACACCTTC,CARATGGNYGYTF
TRBV5-4,.,TRBD1,TRBJ1-1,TGTGCCAGCAGCTTAGGCCTGACAGGGGCGTACACTGAAGCTTTCTTT,CASSLGLTGAYTEAFF
TRBV28,.,TRBD1,TRBJ1-2,TGTGCCAGCAGTTTTCAGGGGGCGGGCTACACCTTC,CASSFQGAGYTF
TRBV7-8,.,.,TRBJ1-2,TGTGCCAGCAGCTCCTCGGACACCTATGGCTACACCTTC,CASSSSDTYGYTF
TRBV5-6,.,TRBD1,TRBJ1-2,TGTGCCAGCAGCTTGAAGCCAGGGGGCTTGGGGTATGGCTACACCTTC,CASSLKPGGLGYGYTF
TRBV5-1,.,.,TRBJ2-7,TGCGCCAGCAGTGGAGGGGGCTTTAACGAGCAGTACTTC,CASSGGGFNEQYF
TRBV6-5,once,.,TRBJ1-5,TGTGCCAGCAGTTCCAACGGTATTAGAAATCAGCCCCAGCATTTT,CASSSNGIRNQPQHF
TRBV5-4,.,TRBD2,TRBJ2-2,TGTGCCAGCAGCCCCGTGGCGGGGGGGCCGCGGACCGGGGAGCTGTTTTTT,CASSPVAGGPRTGELFF
TRBV6-5,once,TRBD2,TRBJ2-3,TGTGCCAGCAAACGGGAGGTCGGCACAGATACGCAGTATTTT,CASKREVGTDTQYF
TRBV11-2,.,.,TRBJ1-2,TGTGCCAGCAGCTTACAAACTCTGAGCTATGGCTACACCTTC,CASSLQTLSYGYTF
TRBV18,.,.,TRBJ2-6,TGTGCCAGCTCACGGACGCAGGGAACCGGGGCCAACGTCCTGACTTTC,CASSRTQGTGANVLTF
TRBV9,few,.,TRBJ1-2,TGTGCCAGCAGCTCCCAAGGAGGGGCTGGCTATGGCTACACCTTC,CASSSQGGAGYGYTF
TRBV28,few,.,TRBJ2-5,TGTGCCAGCAGTTTAGGAGGCGGCGGCGGGGAGACCCAGTACTTC,CASSLGGGGGETQYF
TRBV6-1,once,TRBD1,TRBJ2-2,TGTGCCAGCAGGGAACTTCCGGGACAGTGGAACACCGGGGAGCTGTTTTTT,CASRELPGQWNTGELFF
TRBV27,.,TRBD1,TRBJ2-5,TGTGCCAGCAGTTTATCCCAGGGGGTCCGAGGGACCCAGTACTTC,CASSLSQGVRGTQYF
TRBV7-9,.,TRBD1,TRBJ1-1,TGTGCCAGCAGCGCAGGGCTGGGACAGGGCCGGACTGAAGCTTTCTTT,CASSAGLGQGRTEAFF
TRBV5-6,.,.,TRBJ1-1,TGTGCCAGCAGCTGGGGGAGGAGGACTGAAGCTTTCTTT,CASSWGRRTEAFF
TRBV6-5,few,TRBD1,TRBJ1-1,TGTGCCAGCAGTTACGCAAACAGGGGATTCACTGAAGCTTTCTTT,CASSYANRGFTEAFF
TRBV6-6,few,TRBD2,TRBJ2-3,TGTGCCAGCAGTTCCCCGCGGGGGAGGGTCACAGATACGCAGTATTTT,CASSSPRGRVTDTQYF
TRBV9,.,.,TRBJ1-5,TGTGCCAGCAGCGTACGCGATAGCAATCAGCCCCAGCATTTT,CASSVRDSNQPQHF
TRBV6-5,once,.,TRBJ1-2,TGTGCCAGCAGTCCGGAATGGGCCTCTGGCTACACCTTC,CASSPEWASGYTF
TRBV9,.,.,TRBJ1-1,TGTGCCAGCAGCCCCCAGACAGTGGGCACTGAAGCTTTCTTT,CASSPQTVGTEAFF
TRBV5-1,.,TRBD1,TRBJ1-2,TGCGCCAGCAGCTTGGGCGACAGGGACGCCTACACCTTC,CASSLGDRDAYTF
TRBV9,.,.,TRBJ2-1,TGTGCCAGCAGCGAGACTTTAGGGACACCTCTGAGGAATGAGCAGTTCTTC,CASSETLGTPLRNEQFF
TRBV5-1,.,TRBD1,TRBJ1-5,TGCGCCAGCAGCTTGGAAGGGGGCGGAAGCAATCAGCCCCAGCATTTT,CASSLEGGGSNQPQHF
TRBV11-2,few,TRBD2,TRBJ2-7,TGTGCCAGCAGCTTAGGGGTTGGCGGGGGGCGCGTCTCCTACGAGCAGTACTTC,CASSLGVGGGRVSYEQYF
TRBV5-8,.,TRBD1,TRBJ2-5,TGTGCCAGCTTCTTCGACAGGGCGTACGAGACCCAGTACTTC,CASFFDRAYETQYF
TRBV9,.,TRBD1,TRBJ1-2,TGTGCCAGCAGCTCCCGGGGACAGGGGGCCGGTGGCTACACCTTC,CASSSRGQGAGGYTF
TRBV5-1,.,.,TRBJ2-1,TGCGCCAGCAGCTGGAGCGGAGGATACAATGAGCAGTTCTTC,CASSWSGGYNEQFF
TRBV5-6,.,.,TRBJ2-7,TGTGCCAGCAGCTTGGGGGACAACTACGAGCAGTACTTC,CASSLGDNYEQYF